This T cell receptor (beta chain) was retrieved from a study of blood T cell repertoires in COVID-19 (dated by TCRdb to 2019 to 2021). Concerning the study at large: The collaborator samples originated in the United States, Italy and Spain and spanned the acute and convalescent phases of COVID-19. The prospective study material was composed of cDNA or gDNA derived from T cells, B-cell-depleted T cells, or PBMCs. Deeply sampled blood TCRbeta repertoires from subjects exposed to, actively infected with, or recovered from COVID-19 were included in the dataset. The repertoires were made available in a free public database intended to serve as a resource for research on the immune response to SARS-CoV-2. The samples were drawn from two sources: the first 160 participants of the ongoing ImmuneRACE study, and fewer than 1,500 subjects contributed by 6 global collaborators. Sample metadata almost always included a de-identified subject ID, COVID-19 status, age in years and sex. Where available, HLA class I and class II types were obtained from metadata supplied by the sample provider rather than from assay-based typing. The paper as a whole reports these results and caveats: The quantity of clinical and demographic metadata differed by source and by participant and was supplied without curation.

The CDR3 numbers 12 residues from cysteine through phenylalanine. The entry retains the CDR3 DNA only, 36 bases that are in frame from base 1. At the junction V is shortened by 1 base and J by 9 bases, with 7 bases in between. TCRbeta CDR3 regions were amplified from genomic DNA using the immunoSEQ Assay, a bias-controlled multiplex PCR. On the authors' methods: The number of nucleated cells in each sample was estimated from the amplification of reference gene primers within the assay. To quantify the absolute abundance of each unique TCRbeta CDR3 rearrangement, sequence reads were collapsed and filtered. For each sample, productive Simpson clonality was calculated by taking the square root of Simpson's diversity index across productive rearrangements. The table was pulled from immuneACCESS by TCRdb, which kept in-frame rearrangements only. Such tables lose some clones; where checked, under half of the loss comes from unresolved V genes, and the rest has no known cause. That table furnishes V, J and clone size, whereas the DNA furnished D and trimming. In this sample the table shows some 170,000 clones, roughly 87% of which occur a single time. The ten largest account for roughly 1.6% of the sample.

Details on this clone: This receptor's antigen is unknown. Qualities for individual bases were not recorded, and no much larger clone is one base off.

Collaborating institutions collected whole blood in K2EDTA tubes following their own protocols. Collaborator samples were shipped for TCRbeta analysis as frozen whole blood, isolated PBMCs, or DNA extracted from either sample type. This chain joins TRBV12-3 or TRBV12-4 to TRBJ2-1, with an unclear D gene assignment. The TCR was taken from a woman in her forties or fifties with acute or convalescent COVID-19. Sequenced input: peripheral blood. The nucleotide sequence is TGTGCCAGCAGTTTAGAGGCGGTTGAGCAGTTCTTC. This encodes CASSLEAVEQFF.